The subject of this entry is one T cell receptor beta chain. The clone's antigen remains unknown. No per-base quality is available; no much larger clone lies one base away. The data derive from a study of PD-L1 blockade in urothelial cancer (TCRdb year 2017). Background on the whole study: Therapy was started around 2014 for all patients, and atezolizumab 1,200 mg was administered intravenously every 3 weeks. About 90% of the roughly 29 patients were males with bladder-origin urothelial cancer, and about 65% of the roughly 30 reported a prior smoking history. An ECOG performance status of 0 or 1 was recorded for the patients, and 0 to 3 prior chemotherapy regimens had been received by the patients. Blood samples were analyzed at 3 weeks after treatment start (second dose) and at 6 weeks after treatment start. Blood samples gave median yields of about 150,000 T cells and 82,636 unique TCRs, along with a median clonality of roughly 0.08. Somatic, immune and clinical correlates of response to PD-L1 blockade with atezolizumab in urothelial cancer were the focus of an exploratory multi-omic analysis. Pretreatment tumor samples and matched peripheral blood, collected serially before and after atezolizumab treatment, underwent TCR sequencing. Durable clinical benefit was defined as progression-free survival longer than 6 months, and TCR features were also tested against progression-free and overall survival. In the same patients, whole exome sequencing and RNA sequencing of pretreatment tumors were performed in addition to TCR sequencing. Durable clinical benefit was achieved by nine patients and was not achieved by 20 patients. Twenty-nine patients had pretreatment blood TCR-seq, roughly 24 had at least one posttreatment blood collection, and roughly 24 had tumor TCR-seq. What the research found in general, with its limitations: Because of the small sample size (n ≈ 31) and the many exploratory analyses performed, the results are intended to be regarded as hypothesis-generating. Greater expansion of tumor-associated TCR clones in peripheral blood 3 weeks after the start of treatment was observed in patients with durable benefit (n of about 21, p = 0.022). Improved progression-free and overall survival was found to be associated with pretreatment peripheral blood TCR clonality below the median.

Synthetic TCR analog templates were spiked into each PCR so that absolute template abundance could be estimated from read counts. Using the immunoSEQ assay, TCRbeta CDR3 regions were amplified from genomic DNA with bias-controlled V and J gene primers. Sequencing of rearranged TCRbeta segments was performed at approximately 20X coverage. In the source study's methods: Sequencing errors were corrected by clustering and CDR3s were annotated against IMGT to assign V, D and J genes. Downstream analyses used only productive TCRbeta rearrangements and left out out-of-frame or stop-codon sequences. Clonality was computed as one minus Shannon entropy normalized by the log of the number of unique productive sequences. Clones differing between time points or between blood and tumor were identified by Fisher's exact test with Benjamini-Hochberg correction at adjusted p below 0.01. TCRdb obtained this table from immuneACCESS and retained in-frame rearrangements with V and J assigned. These tables miss some clones; where compared with another copy, unresolved V genes account for less than half of the shortfall, and the remainder is unexplained. That table is the source of V, J and clone size, and D and trimming were worked out from the DNA. The sample table contains 70,000 or so clones; only one count was recorded for under 90% of them. The ten largest clones take up roughly 4.5% of the sample.

The cohort comprised approximately 30 patients with locally advanced or metastatic urothelial carcinoma treated at Memorial Sloan Kettering on a trial protocol. Peripheral blood mononuclear cells were collected from each patient pretreatment and during treatment, giving between 1 and 8 total time points per patient. The Qiagen DNeasy Blood extraction kit was used to purify genomic DNA from total PBMCs and from tumor samples. Collected pretreatment and during treatment, PBMCs were isolated and stored as previously described. The sample consisted of PBMCs, taken around atezolizumab (anti-PD-L1) treatment. The sequence came from a man aged 65 to 85 with urothelial cancer.

The DNA sequence follows: TGTGCCAGCAGCTTGGATCCAGTTGAGAACACTGAAGCTTTCTTT. Translated, it reads CASSLDPVENTEAFF. The V and J genes are TRBV5-6 and TRBJ1-1, with the D segment identity uncertain. The CDR1 and CDR2 encoded by the germline V gene are SGHDT and YYEEEE. Trimming at the junction amounts to 0 bases on V and 1 base on J, and the germline ends lie 10 bases apart. CDR3 length: 15 amino acids, cysteine to phenylalanine. Only the CDR3 DNA stays, 45 bases, in frame from base 1.